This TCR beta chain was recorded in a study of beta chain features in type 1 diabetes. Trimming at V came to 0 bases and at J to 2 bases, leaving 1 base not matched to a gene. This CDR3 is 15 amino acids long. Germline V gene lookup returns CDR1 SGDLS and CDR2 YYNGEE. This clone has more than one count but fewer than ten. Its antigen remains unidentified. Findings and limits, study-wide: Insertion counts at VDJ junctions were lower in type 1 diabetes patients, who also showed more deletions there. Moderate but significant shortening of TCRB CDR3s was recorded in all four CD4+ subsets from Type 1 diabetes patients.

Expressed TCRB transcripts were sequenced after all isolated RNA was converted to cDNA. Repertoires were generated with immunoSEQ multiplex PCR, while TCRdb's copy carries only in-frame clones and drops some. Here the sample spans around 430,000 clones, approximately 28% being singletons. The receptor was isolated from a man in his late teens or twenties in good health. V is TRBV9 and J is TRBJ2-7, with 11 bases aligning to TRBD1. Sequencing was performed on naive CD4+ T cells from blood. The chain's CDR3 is CASSVGTGGTYEQYF. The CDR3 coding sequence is TGTGCCAGCAGCGTAGGGACAGGGGGCACCTACGAGCAGTACTTC.